This entry lists 4 T cell receptor beta chains sequenced from one sample in a study of human T cells and chemical hapten exposure. Time point meaning: patch test 2, 6 weeks after DPC sensitization. Sample treatment: therapeutic diphenylcyclopropenone sensitization with weekly scalp DPC. TCRdb redid the calling of the RACE reads with MiXCR, one entry per CDR3 protein. In the table there are about 69,000 distinct CDR3 sequences, approximately 10% of which are singletons. The sample here was whole blood, taken in connection with sensitization to the hapten diphenylcyclopropenone (DPC). All receptors derive from a woman between 50 and 59 years old with alopecia areata. Some clones in this sample may be carry-over from other donors' samples.

This clonotype was detected a few times. This CDR3 is CASSARDLGLAGADEQYF. The DNA for the CDR3 is TGTGCCAGCAGTGCACGGGATTTAGGCCTAGCGGGAGCTGACGAGCAGTACTTC. V usage is TRBV2 and J usage is TRBJ2-7; 10 nucleotides agree with TRBD2. This CDR3 has 18 residues. Trimming removed 4 bases from V and 5 bases from J; junction bases left unmatched: 17. Per the germline V gene, CDR1 is SNHLY and CDR2 is FYNNEI.

This clonotype appeared a few times. CDR3 coding DNA: TGTGCCAGCAGCTTGGCAGTAGCGGGAGGCACAGATACGCAGTATTTT. This gives the protein CASSLAVAGGTDTQYF. V and J are TRBV5-6 and TRBJ2-3, with TRBD2 matching over 9 bases. Trimming removed 0 bases from V and 1 base from J; junction bases left unmatched: 3. Germline CDR1 reads SGHDT; CDR2 reads YYEEEE. The CDR3 is 16 amino acids. Drawing the rest from reference TRBV5-6 and TRBJ2-3, the complete variable domain is DAGVTQSPTHLIKTRGQQVTLRCSPKSGHDTVSWYQQALGQGPQFIFQYYEEEERQRGNFPDRFSGHQFPNYSSELNVNALLLGDSALYLCASSLAVAGGTDTQYFGPGTRLTVL.

This chain links TRBV20-1 with TRBJ1-6; D is uncertain. The germline V and J ends were trimmed by 3 bases and 5 bases, with 23 bases remaining between them. The CDR3 loop spans 18 amino acids. The germline V gene has CDR1 DFQATT and CDR2 SNEGSKA (reference sequence). The CDR3 region is CSASPARQDSLDNSPLHF. The DNA for the CDR3 is TGCAGTGCTAGCCCCGCAAGACAAGACTCATTAGATAATTCACCCCTCCACTTT.

This chain links TRBV6-6 with TRBJ1-2; 11 bases line up with TRBD1. Trimming cost V 0 bases and J 0 bases; bases outside gene matches: 3. CDR1 MNHNY and CDR2 SVGAGI come from the germline V gene (reference sequence). This CDR3 has 17 amino acids. The CDR3 here is CASSYSDRGLANYGYTF. DNA for the CDR3: TGTGCCAGCAGTTACTCGGACAGGGGGCTGGCTAACTATGGCTACACCTTC.